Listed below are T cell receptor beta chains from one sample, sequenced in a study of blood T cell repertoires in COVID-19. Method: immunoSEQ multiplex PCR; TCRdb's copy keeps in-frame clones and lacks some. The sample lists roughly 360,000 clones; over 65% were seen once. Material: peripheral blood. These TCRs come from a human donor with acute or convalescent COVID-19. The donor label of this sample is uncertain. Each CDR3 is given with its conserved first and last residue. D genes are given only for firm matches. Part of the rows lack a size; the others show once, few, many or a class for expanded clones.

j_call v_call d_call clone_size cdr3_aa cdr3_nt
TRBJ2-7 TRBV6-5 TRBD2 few CASGLSGGEYEQYF TGTGCCAGCGGCCTAAGCGGGGGGGAGTACGAGCAGTACTTC
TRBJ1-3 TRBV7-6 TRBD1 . CASSQRDRYSWSRNTIYF TGTGCCAGCAGCCAGCGGGACAGGTATTCATGGAGTAGAAACACCATATATTTT
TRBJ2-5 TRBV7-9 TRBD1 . CASSLVTYMRQGKETQYF TGTGCCAGCAGCTTAGTAACGTATATGAGACAGGGAAAAGAGACCCAGTACTTC
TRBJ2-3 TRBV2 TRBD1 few CASSENRGRTDTQYF TGTGCCAGCAGTGAAAACAGGGGGCGGACAGATACGCAGTATTTT
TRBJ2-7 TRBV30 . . CAWSSGVEQYF TGTGCCTGGTCCTCAGGGGTCGAGCAGTACTTC
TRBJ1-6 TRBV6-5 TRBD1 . CASSGQGLRSPLHF TGTGCCAGCTCGGGACAGGGCTTAAGATCACCCCTCCACTTT
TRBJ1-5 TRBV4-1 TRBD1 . CASSQDGTGMQPQHF TGCGCCAGCAGCCAAGATGGGACAGGGATGCAGCCCCAGCATTTT
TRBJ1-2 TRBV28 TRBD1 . CASSGGNRGSGYTF TGTGCCAGCAGTGGGGGTAACAGGGGCAGTGGCTACACCTTC
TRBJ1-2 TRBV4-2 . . CASSQALPADYGYTF TGTGCCAGCAGCCAAGCTCTCCCCGCGGACTATGGCTACACCTTC
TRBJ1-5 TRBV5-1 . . CASSLDSLNQPQHF TGCGCCAGCAGCTTGGACAGCCTCAATCAGCCCCAGCATTTT
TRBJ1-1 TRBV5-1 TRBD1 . CASSQGGLPEAFF TGCGCCAGCAGCCAGGGGGGTTTGCCTGAAGCTTTCTTT
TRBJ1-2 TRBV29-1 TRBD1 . CSGDREYGYTF TGCAGCGGGGACAGGGAGTATGGCTACACCTTC
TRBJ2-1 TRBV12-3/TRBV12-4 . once CASRHRDNEQFF TGTGCCAGCAGGCACAGAGACAATGAGCAGTTCTTC
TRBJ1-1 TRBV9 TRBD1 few CASSGYRGQYTEAFF TGTGCCAGCAGCGGATACAGGGGACAGTACACTGAAGCTTTCTTT
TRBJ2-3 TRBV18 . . CASSQRYLHPDTQYF TGTGCCAGCTCACAGAGATACCTCCATCCGGATACGCAGTATTTT
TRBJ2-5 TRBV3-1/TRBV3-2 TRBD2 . CASSHPSGGSETQYF TGTGCCAGCAGCCATCCTAGCGGGGGCTCAGAGACCCAGTACTTC
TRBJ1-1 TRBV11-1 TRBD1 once CASRVDRVNTEAFF TGTGCCAGCAGAGTCGACAGGGTGAACACTGAAGCTTTCTTT
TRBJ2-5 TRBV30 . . CAWSGQLGETQYF TGTGCCTGGAGTGGACAGCTCGGAGAGACCCAGTACTTC
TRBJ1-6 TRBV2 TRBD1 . CATQSPKGQGNSPLHF TGTGCCACCCAGTCCCCGAAGGGACAGGGAAATTCACCCCTCCACTTT
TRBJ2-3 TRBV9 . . CASSFWDGRRAGTDTQYF TGTGCCAGCAGCTTCTGGGACGGCCGGAGGGCGGGGACAGATACGCAGTATTTT
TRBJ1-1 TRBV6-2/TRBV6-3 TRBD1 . CASSKGQGVMNTEAFF TGTGCCAGCAGCAAGGGACAGGGGGTGATGAACACTGAAGCTTTCTTT
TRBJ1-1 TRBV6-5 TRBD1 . CASSSGQGITEAFF TGTGCCAGCAGTTCGGGACAGGGGATAACTGAAGCTTTCTTT
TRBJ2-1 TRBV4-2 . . CASSQRGNFYNEQFF TGTGCCAGCAGCCAACGGGGTAACTTTTACAATGAGCAGTTCTTC
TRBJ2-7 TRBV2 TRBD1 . CASSGQGVEQYF TGTGCCAGCAGTGGACAGGGAGTCGAGCAGTACTTC
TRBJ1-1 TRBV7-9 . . CASSPRRGTDEAFF TGTGCCAGCAGCCCCCGACGAGGAACCGATGAAGCTTTCTTT
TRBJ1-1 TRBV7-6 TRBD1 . CASSFRQGSYLDPQLNTEAFF TGTGCCAGCAGCTTCCGACAGGGGTCCTACTTGGATCCCCAACTAAACACTGAAGCTTTCTTT
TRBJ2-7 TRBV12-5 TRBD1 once CASGLGTGEQYF TGTGCTAGTGGCCTGGGGACAGGTGAGCAGTACTTC
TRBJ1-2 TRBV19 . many CASSHFTDFDGYTF TGTGCCAGTAGTCATTTTACGGACTTTGATGGCTACACCTTC
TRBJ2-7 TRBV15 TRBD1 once CATSAPGQYSYEQYF TGTGCCACCAGCGCCCCGGGACAGTACTCCTACGAGCAGTACTTC
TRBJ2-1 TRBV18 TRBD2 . CASSPPGGVAGVNEQFF TGTGCCAGCTCACCCCCTGGAGGGGTAGCGGGAGTCAATGAGCAGTTCTTC
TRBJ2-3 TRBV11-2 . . CASSLGDRSRASTQYF TGTGCCAGCAGCTTAGGCGACAGGAGCCGCGCGAGCACGCAGTATTTT
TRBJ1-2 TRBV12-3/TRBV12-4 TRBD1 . CASRGQGGSGYTF TGTGCCAGCAGAGGACAGGGAGGGAGTGGCTACACCTTC
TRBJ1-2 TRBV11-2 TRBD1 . CASSPLLGQGPNYGYTF TGTGCCAGCAGCCCCCTTCTTGGACAGGGACCTAACTATGGCTACACCTTC
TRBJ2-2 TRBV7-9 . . CASTLQGNTGELFF TGTGCCAGCACCCTACAGGGGAACACCGGGGAGCTGTTTTTT
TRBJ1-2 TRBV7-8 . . CASSHLSGGQGGYTF TGTGCCAGCAGCCACTTATCGGGAGGGCAAGGGGGCTACACCTTC
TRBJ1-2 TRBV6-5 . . CASSYQGLYGYTF TGTGCCAGCAGTTACCAGGGTCTCTATGGCTACACCTTC
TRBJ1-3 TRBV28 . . CASSFGGLSGNTIYF TGTGCCAGCAGTTTTGGAGGGCTCTCTGGAAACACCATATATTTT
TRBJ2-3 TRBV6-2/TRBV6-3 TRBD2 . CASSSYPGGNTDTQYF TGTGCCAGCAGTTCTTACCCGGGAGGGAACACAGATACGCAGTATTTT
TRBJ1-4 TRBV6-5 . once CASSLDSLNEKLFF TGTGCCAGCAGTCTCGACAGCCTTAATGAAAAACTGTTTTTT
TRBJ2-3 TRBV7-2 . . CASSSPRSAQYF TGTGCCAGCAGCTCGCCTAGGAGCGCGCAGTATTTT